This T cell receptor (beta chain) stems from a study of CD8 T cells in ankylosing spondylitis. Notes on the study in general: Seemingly characteristic of ankylosing spondylitis blood was a TCR beta motif consisting of eight highly homologous variants. Prior literature has documented some motif variants in synovial fluid and blood from reactive arthritis. Within matched ankylosing spondylitis synovial fluid, disease-linked clones were reportedly significantly enriched. Clones linked with disease were CD8+ and fairly uncommon in the peripheral blood.

The CDR3 covers 15 residues. The V segment lost 9 bases and the J segment 5 bases; nucleotides outside the gene matches: 16. CDR1 and CDR2 (germline): SGHRS, YFSETQ. In its sample, this clonotype was seen a few times. The antigen is unknown. The authors made TCR beta libraries by quantitative 5'-RACE with molecular barcodes. TCRdb fed the 5' RACE reads into MiXCR, producing one record per CDR3 protein. The sample shows a few hundred thousand distinct CDR3 sequences, more than 20% of them seen only once. This receptor was obtained from a male donor with ankylosing spondylitis. The V call is TRBV5-1, the J call TRBJ2-7; 8 nucleotides match TRBD1. The sample consisted of blood, either unsorted or a sorted T cell fraction (not recorded which). The CDR3 is CATPGGGQGIHEQYF. The CDR3 DNA follows: TGCGCCACCCCAGGGGGAGGACAGGGAATCCACGAGCAGTACTTC.